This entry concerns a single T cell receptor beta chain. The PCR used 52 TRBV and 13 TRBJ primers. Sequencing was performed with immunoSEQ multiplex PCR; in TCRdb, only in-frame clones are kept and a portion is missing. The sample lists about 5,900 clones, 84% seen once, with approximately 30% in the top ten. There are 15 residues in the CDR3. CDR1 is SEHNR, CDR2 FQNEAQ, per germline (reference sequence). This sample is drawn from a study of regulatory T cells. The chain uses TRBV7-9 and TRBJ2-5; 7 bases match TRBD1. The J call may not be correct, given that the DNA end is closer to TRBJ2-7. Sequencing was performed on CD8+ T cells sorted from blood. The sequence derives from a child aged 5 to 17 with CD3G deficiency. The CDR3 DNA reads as TGTGCCAGCAGCTTCCCCGAAGGGGGCGTCTACGAGCAGTACTTC. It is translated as CASSFPEGGVYEQYF.